The text below deals with one TCR beta chain. The antigen is undetermined. These data are taken from a study of graft-versus-host responses after intestinal transplantation. For the study at large: Those transplanted obtained multivisceral, liver-intestinal, or isolated intestinal grafts. Every transplant recipient was induced with anti-thymocyte globulin, then maintained on tacrolimus and steroids for about 3 years. Whole-study findings and limits: Levels of circulating GvH clones at their peak were associated with early post-transplant HvG declines. In patients with graft-donor T cell macrochimerism, allograft graft-versus-host to host-versus-graft clonal ratios were high.

Libraries were prepared by immunoSEQ multiplex PCR; TCRdb keeps only in-frame clonotypes and omits some of them. The data hold more than 80,000 clones, with less than 90% observed a single time. Germline CDR1 MNHEY, CDR2 SVGAGI. This CDR3 region has 15 residues. V lost 4 bases to trimming and J lost 7 bases; unmatched junction nucleotides: 7. The chain couples TRBV6-5 to TRBJ1-4, with TRBD1 matching over 9 bases. The sequence derives from a human donor who received an intestinal transplant. This material consisted of unstimulated CD8+ T cells sorted from spleen or lymph node cells, taken before intestinal transplant. CDR3 bases: TGTGCCAGCAGTTCTACAGGGGGCGGAGGTGAAAAACTGTTTTTT. This translates into CASSSTGGGGEKLFF.